Below are 25 T cell receptor beta chains sequenced from a single sample in a study of blood T cell repertoires in COVID-19 (dated by TCRdb to the early 2020s). Library preparation employed the immunoSEQ multiplex PCR assay. TCRdb took this table from immuneACCESS and kept in-frame rearrangements with V and J called. Such tables lack part of the clones; where checked against another copy, unresolved V genes explain under half of the gap, and the rest is unexplained. The sample profile shows hundreds of thousands of clones; nearly 90% of them were found once. Over 8.5% of the sample belongs to the ten largest clones. Input material: peripheral blood. The source is a woman younger than 45 with COVID-19, enrolled during active disease.

This clone was counted a few times. This chain connects TRBV5-1 to TRBJ1-1, with a weak D call TRBD1 (5 bases). The CDR3 consists of 14 residues. Trimming removed 4 bases at V and 2 bases at J, with 12 bases between. In germline, CDR1 is SGHRS, CDR2 YFSETQ. The CDR3: CASSPQGGNTEAFF. The CDR3 DNA reads TGCGCCAGCAGCCCGCAGGGCGGAAACACTGAAGCTTTCTTT.

V and J are TRBV30 and TRBJ1-2, with a tentative D call TRBD1 (6 bases). Germline CDR1 is GTSNPN and CDR2 is SVGIG (reference sequence). The CDR3 runs 12 residues. Between the trimmed V and J ends, which lost 0 bases and 10 bases, there was a span of 12 bases. The CDR3 reads CAWSVGTTNYTF. For the CDR3, the DNA is TGTGCCTGGAGTGTTGGGACAACTAACTACACCTTC.

The chain carries TRBV5-1 and TRBJ2-1; possibly TRBD1 for D (5 bases). Trimming cost V 4 bases and J 8 bases, with 13 bases left between them. CDR1 SGHRS and CDR2 YFSETQ come from the germline V gene. The CDR3 has 13 residues. In nucleotides, the CDR3 is TGCGCCAGCAGCGCATGGGGCCGCGATGAGCAGTTCTTC. Translating it yields CASSAWGRDEQFF.

The chain carries TRBV19 and TRBJ1-4; D ambiguous. Trimming took 10 bases from V and 10 from J, leaving 16 bases between them. In germline, CDR1 is LNHDA, CDR2 SQIVND (reference sequence). CDR3 size: 12 residues. CDR3 protein: CATEWRVGKLFF. The CDR3 bases are TGTGCCACCGAGTGGCGGGTGGGAAAACTGTTTTTT.

The chain employs TRBV4-1 and TRBJ2-3; 14 bases align to TRBD2. Trimming cost V 8 bases and J 2 bases; bases outside gene matches: 6. Germline V gene data show CDR1 as MGHRA and CDR2 as YSYEKL. This CDR3 is built from 16 residues. CDR3: CASRRLAGGSTDTQYF. CDR3 nucleotides: TGCGCCAGCCGAAGACTAGCGGGGGGGTCCACAGATACGCAGTATTTT.

J is TRBJ2-7 and V is TRBV7-8; the match to TRBD1 covers 10 bases. After removal of 0 bases from V and 5 bases from J, the junction contained 10 bases not matched to a gene. Germline V gene data show CDR1 as SGHVS and CDR2 as FQNEAQ. The CDR3 covers 17 residues. CDR3 sequence: CASSLAPGTGDLDEQYF. DNA of the CDR3: TGTGCCAGCAGCTTAGCCCCCGGGACAGGGGACCTGGACGAGCAGTACTTC.

The chain combines TRBV7-2 with TRBJ2-7, with D possibly TRBD1 on 6 matching bases. The CDR3 totals 14 residues. CDR1 is SGHTA and CDR2 is FQGNSA in the germline V gene. V was shortened by 8 bases and J by 3 bases, with 17 bases between the two germline ends. CDR3 region: CASGTGDKYYEQYF. CDR3 sequence (DNA): TGTGCCAGCGGGACCGGGGACAAGTACTACGAGCAGTACTTC.

Details on this clone: The junction shows a germline mismatch at one end, possibly a read error. The V and J genes are TRBV11-2 and TRBJ2-1, with D maybe TRBD1 (5 bases). CDR1 is SGHAT and CDR2 is FQNNGV in the germline V gene. The CDR3 is made up of 14 amino acids. The CDR3 protein is CACRVTASYNEQFF. The CDR3 DNA follows: TGTGCCTGCAGGGTGACAGCCTCCTACAATGAGCAGTTCTTC.

This clone is a singleton in its sample. The chain uses TRBV10-3 and TRBJ2-7; TRBD2 matches at 10 bases. CDR3 length equals 18 residues. CDR1 and CDR2 (germline): ENHRY, SYGVKD. Trimming cost V 3 bases and J 2 bases; bases outside gene matches: 13. For the CDR3, the DNA is TGTGCCATCAGTGAAGGGCGAAGCGGGGGGGCCTTGACCTACGAGCAGTACTTC. The encoded protein is CAISEGRSGGALTYEQYF.

This chain connects TRBV6-5 to TRBJ1-2; 10 bases are a match to TRBD1. There are 14 residues in the CDR3. From germline, CDR1 is MNHEY and CDR2 SVGAGI. The V and J ends lost 9 bases and 6 bases, in that order; junction bases with no gene match: 10. CDR3 sequence (DNA): TGTGCCAGTCTCCCCGACAGGGGGCGGGATGGCTACACCTTC. Translation gives CASLPDRGRDGYTF.

This chain uses TRBV11-2 with TRBJ1-3, with D unclear. This CDR3 has 14 amino acids. Germline CDR1 reads SGHAT; CDR2 reads FQNNGV. V was pared by 1 base and J by 4 bases, with 8 bases between. CDR3 residues: CASSLVSSGNTIYF. In nucleotides, the CDR3 is TGTGCCAGCAGCTTAGTGTCGTCCGGAAACACCATATATTTT.

As DNA, the CDR3 is TGTGCCAGCAGCTTTCCCATCTGGGACAGGGAGGGGGAGACCCAGTACTTC. As protein: CASSFPIWDREGETQYF. The chain has TRBV11-2 and TRBJ2-5; TRBD1 agrees at 9 bases. This CDR3 has 17 residues. V lost 3 bases to trimming and J lost 5 bases; unmatched junction nucleotides: 13. The germline CDR1 and CDR2 sequences are SGHAT and FQNNGV.

The V and J genes are TRBV28 and TRBJ2-2; 7 nucleotides agree with TRBD1. V shed 6 bases and J 4 bases; nucleotides not matched to a gene: 8. The CDR3 has 15 residues. CDR1 is MDHEN and CDR2 is SYDVKM in the germline V gene. DNA of the CDR3: TGTGCCAGCAGGACTCGGGACAGCCCCACCGGGGAGCTGTTTTTT. Protein sequence: CASRTRDSPTGELFF.

The chain is built from TRBV5-4 and TRBJ2-5, with D perhaps TRBD1 (6 bases). Trimming removed 3 bases from V and 3 bases from J, with 12 bases in between. Germline CDR1 and CDR2: SGHNT and YYREEE (reference sequence). The CDR3 consists of 14 residues. The CDR3 sequence is CASSSRGKEETQYF. The CDR3 region has the DNA TGTGCCAGCAGCTCCAGGGGCAAGGAAGAGACCCAGTACTTC.

The chain combines TRBV19 with TRBJ1-6; 8 bases agree with TRBD1. The CDR3 runs to 16 residues. V was clipped by 3 bases and J by 9 bases; unmatched bases: 10. CDR1 LNHDA and CDR2 SQIVND come from the germline V gene (reference sequence). This CDR3 is CASSILRGQGGSPLHF. The DNA of the CDR3 is TGTGCCAGTAGTATCCTCCGCGGACAGGGCGGTTCACCCCTCCACTTT. The whole variable domain, remainder taken from reference TRBV19 and TRBJ1-6, is DGGITQSPKYLFRKEGQNVTLSCEQNLNHDAMYWYRQDPGQGLRLIYYSQIVNDFQKGDIAEGYSVSREKKESFPLTVTSAQKNPTAFYLCASSILRGQGGSPLHFGNGTRLTVT.

The chain recombines TRBV5-4 with TRBJ2-3, with a weak D call TRBD1 (6 bases). Looked up from germline, CDR1 is SGHNT and CDR2 is YYREEE (reference sequence). The CDR3 totals 14 residues. The V end was cut by 3 bases, the J end by 2 bases, with 10 bases between. Here the CDR3 reads CASSWDKYTDTQYF. The CDR3 nucleotides read TGTGCCAGCAGCTGGGACAAGTACACAGATACGCAGTATTTT.

The CDR3 nucleotides read TGTGCCAGCAGCCCATACACTAGGCAGCCTGAGCAGTTCTTC. It codes for CASSPYTRQPEQFF. The V and J genes are TRBV7-2 and TRBJ2-1; a possible D gene is TRBD2 (5 bases). In germline, CDR1 is SGHTA, CDR2 FQGNSA. Trimming cost V 5 bases and J 9 bases, with 17 bases left between them. The CDR3 is 14 amino acids.

This clone was observed a few times. This rearrangement joins TRBV4-1 to TRBJ2-2; the D gene is possibly TRBD2 (6 bases). CDR3 length equals 19 residues. Germline V gene lookup returns CDR1 MGHRA and CDR2 YSYEKL. The V and J ends lost 2 bases and 2 bases respectively, with 21 bases between them. The CDR3 loop is CASSQYPGSAGLNTGELFF. CDR3 nucleotides: TGCGCCAGCAGCCAATACCCCGGGTCCGCGGGACTTAACACCGGGGAGCTGTTTTTT.

The gene calls are TRBV5-1 and TRBJ2-3, with 8 nucleotides matching TRBD1. The CDR3 contains 17 residues. The germline CDR1 and CDR2 sequences are SGHRS and YFSETQ. The V gene end was trimmed by 3 bases and the J gene end by 1 base; junction bases not matched to a gene: 10. The CDR3 sequence is CASSSNGQGGGTDTQYF. CDR3 coding DNA: TGCGCCAGCAGCTCGAACGGACAGGGAGGTGGCACAGATACGCAGTATTTT.

The V and J genes are TRBV19 and TRBJ2-4, with 7 bases that match TRBD1. With 3 bases clipped from V and 0 bases from J, the junction kept 5 bases outside the gene matches. The CDR3 extends over 16 amino acids. Germline V lookup: CDR1 LNHDA, CDR2 SQIVND (reference sequence). Here the CDR3 DNA reads TGTGCCAGTAGTATTTTACAGGGGCGAGCCAAAAACATTCAGTACTTC. It yields the protein CASSILQGRAKNIQYF. Variable domain in full (rest from reference TRBV19 and TRBJ2-4): DGGITQSPKYLFRKEGQNVTLSCEQNLNHDAMYWYRQDPGQGLRLIYYSQIVNDFQKGDIAEGYSVSREKKESFPLTVTSAQKNPTAFYLCASSILQGRAKNIQYFGAGTRLSVL.

V is TRBV4-1 and J is TRBJ1-4, with 9 bases matching TRBD1. V trimming: 5 bases; J trimming: 0 bases; junction bases outside the gene matches: 4. This CDR3 region has 16 residues. CDR1 MGHRA and CDR2 YSYEKL come from the germline V gene. CDR3 in amino acids: CASSTGQGPTNEKLFF. The CDR3 DNA reads TGCGCCAGCAGCACGGGACAGGGTCCAACTAATGAAAAACTGTTTTTT.

The chain carries TRBV7-6 and TRBJ2-7, with TRBD2 matching 8 bases. Per the germline V gene, CDR1 is SGHVS and CDR2 is FNYEAQ. The CDR3 is 15 residues long. V lost 1 base, J lost 3 bases, and 5 bases stayed unmatched. The CDR3 DNA reads TGTGCCAGCAGCTTAGACCGGGAGGGATACTACGAGCAGTACTTC. This gives the protein CASSLDREGYYEQYF.

The chain recombines TRBV10-3 with TRBJ2-2; D is ambiguous. With 8 bases removed from V and 3 bases from J, the gap between germline ends came to 7 bases. The germline gives CDR1 ENHRY, CDR2 SYGVKD. The CDR3 spans 12 residues. The DNA for the CDR3 is TGTGCCATCCCCGAGTACACCGGGGAGCTGTTTTTT. It specifies CAIPEYTGELFF.

The rearrangement links TRBV11-2 to TRBJ1-1; 9 bases match TRBD1. From germline, CDR1 is SGHAT and CDR2 FQNNGV. V lost 3 bases and J lost 6; bases outside the gene matches: 5. This CDR3 is built from 14 residues. CDR3 loop: CASSFTGGYAEAFF. For the CDR3, the DNA is TGTGCCAGCAGCTTCACAGGGGGCTACGCTGAAGCTTTCTTT.

The chain employs TRBV7-8 and TRBJ1-4; 7 bases fit TRBD1. This CDR3 is 18 amino acids long. The J segment lost 7 bases and the V segment lost 1 base, leaving 15 bases of the junction unmatched. CDR1 and CDR2 from the germline V gene are SGHVS and FQNEAQ. DNA of the CDR3: TGTGCCAGCAGCTTAGGCCCGACAGGACAGGCCCGGGGTGAAAAACTGTTTTTT. Residues: CASSLGPTGQARGEKLFF.